This TCR beta chain was recorded in a study of B cell selection in AIRE deficiency (dated by TCRdb to between 2018 and 2020). Background for the entire study: A comparison of TCRbeta repertoires of sorted blood CD4+ conventional T cells and regulatory T cells was made between AIRE-deficient patients and healthy controls. The TCR-sequenced cohort comprised about five AIRE-deficient APECED patients and about five healthy control donors.

In regard to this clone: The antigen it binds to is not known. No quality values exist for individual bases; no much larger clone is one base distant.

V was cut back by 10 bases and J by 4 bases, leaving a gap of 11 bases between them. From the cysteine up to the phenylalanine, the CDR3 has a length of 13 residues. Kept here is only the CDR3 DNA, which spans 39 bases and is read in frame from base 1. From the germline V gene, CDR1 is MDHEN and CDR2 is SYDVKM. TCRbeta chain sequencing was performed with the immunoSEQ platform. The source study handled its data this way. When Treg repertoires were pooled, tens of thousands of distinct TCRbeta sequences were obtained from patients and 80,000 to 100,000 from healthy donors. Treg TCRbeta sequences found in two or more individuals were defined as public, and these public Treg TCRbeta sequences were then searched for in Tconv repertoires. To test for differences between groups, Mann-Whitney U tests with Bonferroni-Dunn correction were run in GraphPad Prism 7.03. Sourced from immuneACCESS, this table was stored by TCRdb with only in-frame sequences that have V and J called. A share of the clones is absent; for the studies checked, an unresolved V gene accounts for under half, and the remainder has no known explanation. From that table come the V and J calls and clone size; the DNA was used to work out D and trimming. The sample includes about 22,000 clones, with roughly 91% observed a single time. The biggest ten clones account for roughly 1.5% of the sample.

For sorting, regulatory T cells were defined as CD4+CD25hiCD127low/negative cells. The control samples were obtained from healthy donors who were not related to the patients. Sorting of Tconv and Treg cells intended for TCRbeta sequencing was performed on a FACSAria flow cytometer. Sorted cells were collected into 5-ml round-bottom polystyrene tubes, and dry cell pellets were frozen at -80°C before sequencing. What the study reported, not specific to this receptor: Among approximately 3,700 shared Treg TCRbeta sequences, less than 40% were shared exclusively among healthy donors and about 9.4% exclusively among patients, which suggests that Treg selection is less efficient in the absence of AIRE. About 30.6% of the Treg TCRbeta sequences shared among healthy donors were detected in patient Tconv cells, suggesting that Treg-biased clones are diverted into the Tconv compartment. Shorter CDR3s were found in shared Treg sequences, reflecting a bias toward rearrangements containing few non-templated nucleotide insertions. Sequencing covered only TCRbeta chains, and 36.6% of shared healthy-donor Treg sequences were also present in healthy Tconv, possibly due to differing TCRalpha chains. In AIRE-deficient patients, Tconv and Treg cells had TCRBV gene usage, CDR3 length and TCR diversity comparable to those in healthy donors.

Sequenced sample: CD4+CD25+ Tregs sorted from PBMCs. The V and J genes are TRBV28 and TRBJ1-6; the D gene lacks a confident call. This receptor was obtained from a human donor in good health. The base sequence is TGTGCCATTGGGGAAAAGTATAATTCACCCCTCCACTTT. Translated, this is CAIGEKYNSPLHF.